The rows below give T cell receptor beta chains drawn from one sample of a study of OX40 agonist ivuxolimab in advanced cancers. Measured with immunoSEQ multiplex PCR; TCRdb has only the in-frame clones, and not every one. The sample yields roughly 79,000 clones, roughly nine tenths seen once. Material: CD4+ or CD8+ T cells sorted from blood, obtained in a trial of the OX40 agonist ivuxolimab. The receptors come from an adult with an advanced solid tumor such as melanoma, head and neck, liver or kidney cancer. Each CDR3 is given with its conserved first and last residue.

CSASETYEQYF,TRBV20-1
CASSPAGIMNTEAFF,TRBV5-1
CASSPSGTSHRELFF,TRBV14
CASSSTGTGVEQYF,TRBV7-6
CASSTWRVSEQYF,TRBV6-5
CASSGQGTEKLFF,TRBV6-1
CASSDAGQVRSYTF,TRBV2
CASSRGTDRTYNSPLHF,TRBV5-6
CASSAPTGIGYEQYF,TRBV28
CASSYGDRSNEKLFF,TRBV11-2
CASSLVGSASGNVQYF,TRBV7-2
CASSQEQGNYGYTF,TRBV4-2
CASSQMIGQGGAYEQYF,TRBV4-2
CASSWTGTSTDTQYF,TRBV5-1
CASSLGSGYNEQFF,TRBV7-9
CASSTFEGMAEAFF,TRBV7-9
CASSLFRNSGANVLTF,TRBV5-1
CASSMHRQGIEKKLFF,TRBV19
CASSWVWDTSVGYTF,TRBV28
CALGQPNSPLHF,TRBV30
CASSFRTSGFGRSYNEQFF,TRBV27
CASSLGGSHRDEQFF,TRBV5-4
CASRGTSGLSTDTQYF,TRBV28
CASSSSRSEWETQYF,TRBV28
CASSVGLAGGELFF,TRBV7-2
CASTRRTGGKQPQHF,TRBV2
CASSLGTATVGTNEKLFF,TRBV11-3
CASSFLVGNQPQHF,TRBV28
CASSYSGGRDYEQYF,TRBV6-5
CASSMPGQKNIQYF,TRBV28
CAISESVGLAGGYEQYF,TRBV10-3
CASSLGTTEAFF,TRBV28
CASSLGGSRRETQYF,TRBV7-2
CASSYAWDRENEQFF,TRBV6-6
CASSKPPKRESTDTQYF,TRBV21-1
CASSVQGSYNQPQHF,TRBV19
CASSLVGTSVGGEQFF,TRBV7-2
CAIRPTGTISGNTIYF,TRBV10-3
CASRPTDRLNTEAFF,TRBV7-9
CASSRLAVNHNEQFF,TRBV28
CASSLAGSPGFEEQYF,TRBV5-4
CASSFPPGTSNGYTF,TRBV28
CASGIGREAYNEQFF,TRBV27
CSALIVNTQYF,TRBV20-1
CASRSGTGLADTQYF,TRBV7-8
CASSYVQGLNTEAFF,TRBV6-6
CASSPPLRETQYF,TRBV18
CASSSGQGGYEQYF,TRBV18
CASSAEYDTEAFF,TRBV9
CASSWGQNTGELFF,TRBV28
CAWSRGQLMNTEAFF,TRBV30
CASSQEASGRVLGEQFF,TRBV4-2